This section outlines one TCR beta chain sequence together with its context. The ends lost 6 bases at V and 5 bases at J; junction bases unmatched: 5. This CDR3 has 13 amino acids. From germline, CDR1 is MNHEY and CDR2 SVGAGI. This specimen comes from a study of blood T cell repertoires in COVID-19. About the study: The United States, Italy and Spain supplied acute and convalescent COVID-19 samples. In each case, the material was cDNA or gDNA derived from T cells, B-cell-depleted T cells, or PBMCs.

Cohorts were based on clinical histories the participants reported. In the original processing: The authors estimated nucleated cell counts from reference gene primer amplification. The data were produced by immunoSEQ multiplex PCR, yet TCRdb's version contains in-frame clones alone and is incomplete. V, J and clone size were drawn from that table, and D and trimming were deduced from the DNA. In the table there are approximately 350,000 clones, around 89% of which are singletons. Sequenced material: PBMCs or T cells enriched from blood (not recorded which). This receptor was obtained from a young man who had recovered from COVID-19. The gene calls are TRBV6-5 and TRBJ2-5, with 8 bases lining up with TRBD1. CDR3 loop: CASSRGLAETQYF. CDR3 DNA sequence: TGTGCCAGCAGCAGGGGGCTAGCGGAGACCCAGTACTTC.